Following are 15 T cell receptor beta chains from one sample sequenced in a study of T cells in Graves' hyperthyroidism and ophthalmopathy. RNA transcripts served as the template for amplifying TCR beta CDR3 regions. TCR CDR3 underwent first-round RT-PCR with the HTBI primer set. One entry per CDR3 protein results from TCRdb running MiXCR on the multiplex PCR reads. The table records approximately 210,000 distinct CDR3 sequences, 17% of them present only once. Specimen: blood. These receptors came from a man aged 50-60 years with Graves' hyperthyroidism.

This clonotype came up a few times. The chain is built from TRBV7-3 and TRBJ2-5, with D tentatively TRBD1 (6 bases). Trimming removed 2 bases from V and 6 bases from J, with 10 bases in between. CDR3 length equals 13 residues. Germline V gives CDR1 SGHTA, CDR2 FQGTGA. This CDR3 reads CASSLRGQQTQYF. Written as DNA, the CDR3 is TGTGCCAGCAGCTTACGAGGACAGCAGACCCAGTACTTC.

This clonotype was detected many times. The rearrangement joins TRBV20-1 to TRBJ2-5; D assignment may be TRBD1 or TRBD2 (5 bases each). The V end lost 4 bases, the J end lost 5 bases, and 23 bases lay between the germline ends. Per the germline V gene, CDR1 is DFQATT and CDR2 is SNEGSKA (reference sequence). This CDR3 region has 16 residues. CDR3 coding DNA: TGCAGTGCTACCCGCCCATCGGGACCAGAGGCCGAGACCCAGTACTTC. Amino acid sequence: CSATRPSGPEAETQYF.

This clonotype was counted many times. The V and J genes are TRBV5-1 and TRBJ2-5, with D possibly being TRBD2 (5 bases). CDR3 length: 13 residues. The ends were cut back, 4 bases at V and 5 bases at J, with 12 bases in the middle. Germline V gene data show CDR1 as SGHRS and CDR2 as YFSETQ. The CDR3 here is CASSPRPGETQYF. CDR3 nucleotides: TGCGCCAGCAGCCCACGCCCGGGGGAGACCCAGTACTTC.

The genes are TRBV2 and TRBJ2-3; 9 bases map to TRBD2. The ends lost 1 base at V and 0 bases at J; junction bases unmatched: 11. There are 19 residues in the CDR3. In germline, CDR1 is SNHLY, CDR2 FYNNEI. As DNA, the CDR3 is TGTGCCAGCAGTGAAGGGCTAGCGGGAAGGGATTTTAGCACAGATACGCAGTATTTT. This codes for CASSEGLAGRDFSTDTQYF.

This clonotype was counted many times. J is TRBJ2-7 and V is TRBV10-3; 13 positions agree with TRBD2. CDR1 ENHRY and CDR2 SYGVKD come from the germline V gene. The CDR3 spans 14 residues. V lost 10 bases and J lost 4; bases outside the gene matches: 7. The CDR3: CATEQGLAGYEQYF. The CDR3 bases are TGTGCCACGGAACAGGGACTAGCGGGGTACGAGCAGTACTTC.

This clonotype was seen many times. CDR3 coding DNA: TGTGCCAGCAGCTTGGTACAGGGGGCGAGATATGGCTACACCTTC. Its translation is CASSLVQGARYGYTF. The chain couples TRBV5-8 to TRBJ1-2, with 9 bases lining up with TRBD1. This CDR3 spans 15 amino acids. V shed 0 bases and J 5 bases; nucleotides not matched to a gene: 5. Germline V gene sequence: CDR1 SGHTS, CDR2 YDEGEE.

This clonotype was seen repeatedly, ten times or more. The V call is TRBV7-2, the J call TRBJ2-1, with 14 bases that match TRBD2. This CDR3 contains 16 residues. After removal of 0 bases from V and 10 bases from J, the junction contained 5 bases not matched to a gene. CDR1 is SGHTA, CDR2 FQGNSA, per germline. The CDR3 coding sequence is TGTGCCAGCAGCTTAGCCGGGACTAGCGGGAGACACGAGCAGTTCTTC. This encodes CASSLAGTSGRHEQFF.

V gene TRBV29-1 combines with J gene TRBJ1-2; D is unclear. V was trimmed by 1 base and J by 14 bases, leaving 17 bases between them. From germline, CDR1 is SQVTM and CDR2 ANQGSEA. The CDR3 loop spans 12 amino acids. CDR3 bases: TGCAGCGTTGAAGGATTGGGAGGGATTTATACCTTC. This sequence encodes CSVEGLGGIYTF.

This clonotype was seen many times. This sequence joins TRBV27 and TRBJ2-7; weak D call: TRBD2 (5 bases). Germline V gene sequence: CDR1 MNHEY, CDR2 SMNVEV (reference sequence). Deletions cut 5 bases from V and 7 bases from J, with 18 bases between. The CDR3 sequence is 14 residues long. The CDR3 region is CASSNIDSRGEQYF. The CDR3 coding sequence is TGTGCCAGCAGTAATATAGACTCACGGGGAGAGCAGTACTTC.

This clonotype was counted a few times. The V call is TRBV20-1, the J call TRBJ2-3; 9 bases agree with TRBD1. The CDR3 length is 15 residues. The V gene end was trimmed by 2 bases and the J gene end by 1 base; junction bases not matched to a gene: 4. CDR1 DFQATT and CDR2 SNEGSKA come from the germline V gene (reference sequence). The CDR3 region has the DNA TGCAGTGCTAGACCGAGGGACAGGGGCACAGATACGCAGTATTTT. It translates to CSARPRDRGTDTQYF.

This clonotype showed up many times. The CDR3: CASTPSPSWTEAFF. The CDR3 bases are TGTGCCAGCACCCCATCCCCATCTTGGACTGAAGCTTTCTTT. The J gene is TRBJ1-1, the V gene TRBV6-1; unclear D gene. Germline V gene lookup returns CDR1 MNHNS and CDR2 SASEGT. The CDR3 spans 14 residues. Deletions cut 7 bases from V and 5 bases from J, with 17 bases between.

The table lists this clonotype with a count of one. The rearrangement uses TRBV12-3 or TRBV12-4 and TRBJ2-5, with TRBD1 as a possible D gene (6 bases). The CDR3 covers 14 residues. V lost 2 bases, J lost 7 bases, and 14 bases lay in between. The CDR3 is CASSLSSTGRTQYF. The CDR3 coding sequence is TGTGCCAGCAGTTTAAGTAGTACAGGGCGGACCCAGTACTTC.

This clonotype was seen ten or more times. The CDR3 nucleotides read TGTGCCAGCAGTTTAAGAGGGGACTGGGGCTACACCTTC. It specifies CASSLRGDWGYTF. The chain recombines TRBV12-3 or TRBV12-4 with TRBJ1-2, with TRBD1 as a possible D gene (5 bases). V lost 2 bases and J 8 bases, leaving 12 bases between the germline ends. The CDR3 loop spans 13 amino acids.

There are many counts of this clonotype. This chain connects TRBV13 to TRBJ1-1; D is unclear. The CDR3 contains 12 residues. Between the trimmed V and J ends, which lost 0 bases and 9 bases, there was a span of 8 bases. CDR1 and CDR2 from the germline V gene are PRHDT and FYEKMQ (reference sequence). This chain's CDR3 is CASSLGANKAFF. Written as DNA, the CDR3 is TGTGCCAGCAGCTTAGGAGCGAATAAAGCTTTCTTT.

In this sample, this clonotype turned up many times. The genes are TRBV7-9 and TRBJ2-5, with D tentatively TRBD1 (5 bases). Trimming took off 5 bases at V and 1 base at J, with 14 bases between the two ends. This CDR3 comprises 15 residues. CDR1 SEHNR and CDR2 FQNEAQ come from the germline V gene (reference sequence). In DNA form, the CDR3 reads TGTGCCAGCAGCCCAAAAGCCAGGGTCCAAGAGACCCAGTACTTC. Amino acids: CASSPKARVQETQYF.